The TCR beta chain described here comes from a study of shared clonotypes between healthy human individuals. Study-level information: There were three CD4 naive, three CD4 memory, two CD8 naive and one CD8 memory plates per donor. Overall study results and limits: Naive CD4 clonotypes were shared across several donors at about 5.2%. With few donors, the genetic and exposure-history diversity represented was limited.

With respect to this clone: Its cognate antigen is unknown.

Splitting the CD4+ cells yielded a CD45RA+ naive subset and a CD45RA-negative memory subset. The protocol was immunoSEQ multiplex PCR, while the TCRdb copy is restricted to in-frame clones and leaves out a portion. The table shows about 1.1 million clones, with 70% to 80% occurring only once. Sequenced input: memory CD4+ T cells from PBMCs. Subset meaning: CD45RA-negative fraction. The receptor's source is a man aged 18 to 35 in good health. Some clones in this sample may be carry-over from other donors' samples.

The CDR3 DNA follows: TGTGCCAGTGGGCTTCCAGGGGCCTTGAATCAGCCCCAGCATTTT. This encodes CASGLPGALNQPQHF. This chain joins TRBV6-1 and TRBJ1-5; D might be TRBD1 (6 bases). The CDR3 has 15 amino acids. The V gene's germline CDR1 is MNHNS and CDR2 SASEGT. V lost 9 bases and J lost 4, with 19 bases in between.